This T cell receptor beta chain originates from a study of cytotoxic CD8 clonotypes in ibrutinib-treated CLL. Study summary: The study recorded mean values of around 250,000 productive templates and 94,082 productive rearrangements per sample.

Broader study findings: Public clonotypes (which were uncommon) either contracted or remained stable on treatment. Progressing patients had sampling times that differed from those of sustained-remission patients.

On this clone: The antigen is not known.

Extraction of approximately 2 micrograms of genomic DNA from cryopreserved PBMCs supplied material for TCR beta libraries. TCRdb's copy holds only in-frame clones and misses some; the assay was immunoSEQ multiplex PCR. The sample holds some 28,000 clones; about three fifths are singletons and the top ten take less than 15%. Per germline, CDR1 MNHEY and CDR2 SVGAGI. The V segment lost 2 bases and the J segment 4 bases; nucleotides outside the gene matches: 4. The CDR3 length is 16 residues. Material: PBMCs, obtained before ibrutinib treatment. This TCR derives from a human donor with chronic lymphocytic leukemia. This chain uses TRBV6-5 with TRBJ2-3; TRBD2 matches 12 bases. The CDR3 region is CASSYLAGGGADTQYF. The CDR3 nucleotides read TGTGCCAGCAGTTACCTAGCGGGAGGGGGAGCAGATACGCAGTATTTT.